This TCR beta chain was captured in a study of cytomegalovirus exposure and HLA in healthy donors. Points from the study as a whole: Clusters of TCRs from the first cohort tended to co-occur in the roughly 120 validation repertoires (as a later analysis found).

Clones were read by immunoSEQ multiplex PCR, and TCRdb kept only the in-frame ones, dropping some. Counted here are roughly 230,000 clones, about 92% occurring once; the ten biggest clones make up 3.1%. About this clone itself: Its target is unknown.

The TCR sequence derives from a young woman in good health and CMV-seronegative. The sequenced sample was PBMCs.

The chain's CDR3 is CATSLDRGPHNEQFF. In DNA form, the CDR3 reads TGTGCCACCTCACTGGACAGGGGGCCACACAATGAGCAGTTCTTC. The J gene is TRBJ2-1, the V gene TRBV6-5; TRBD1 matches 11 bases. V was pared by 10 bases and J by 5 bases, with 10 bases of the junction left unmatched. There are 15 residues in the CDR3. Germline CDR1 reads MNHEY; CDR2 reads SVGAGI.